This TCR beta chain emerged from a study of blood T cells in healthy people across ages. Study-level background: About one barcoded beta molecule was captured per two T cells (by template switching).

The use of a sample-barcoded 5' primer and a J-beta primer mix characterized a second PCR of roughly 7 to 11 cycles. A template-switch adaptor that had 12 random nucleotides put a tag on each cDNA molecule. TCRdb reanalysed the 5' RACE reads using MiXCR and keeps one entry per CDR3 protein. In the table there are 630,000 or so distinct CDR3 sequences, roughly 32% of which are singletons. This clonotype has a count of ten or more. V was clipped by 3 bases and J by 7 bases; unmatched bases: 16. The CDR3 spans 17 residues. This sequence joins TRBV12-3 or TRBV12-4 and TRBJ2-3; the match to TRBD2 covers 7 bases. The TCR originated in a woman aged 80 or over in good health. The sequenced material came from blood. The CDR3 sequence is CASSFLGTTLGRNTQYF. In nucleotides, the CDR3 is TGTGCCAGCAGTTTCCTCGGGACTACCTTGGGTCGGAATACGCAGTATTTT.